Listed below are T cell receptor beta chains from one sample, sequenced in a study of blood T cell repertoires in COVID-19. Measured with immunoSEQ multiplex PCR; TCRdb has only the in-frame clones, and not every one. The sample includes hundreds of thousands of clones, roughly 80% of them seen just once. Sequencing used peripheral blood. Every receptor here comes from a woman aged 45-60 years with active or convalescent COVID-19. Each CDR3 is given with its conserved first and last residue. The order of the fields is D gene, J gene, V gene, clone size, CDR3 DNA, CDR3 protein. A D gene is named only where the DNA matches it firmly. Clone size is given for some rows only: seen once, a few or many times, or a class if the clone is expanded.

>.|TRBJ1-1|TRBV21-1|.
TGTGCCAGCAGCAAAGGATCCTACGAGGTGCGGGCTTTCTTT
CASSKGSYEVRAFF
>.|TRBJ2-7|TRBV4-1|.
TGCGCCAGCAGCCAAGGGGCGGGACAGTCAAGGGAGCAGTACTTC
CASSQGAGQSREQYF
>TRBD1|TRBJ1-2|TRBV5-6|once
TGTGCCAGCAGTCATGACCTTCGGACAGGGGCTGGCTACACCTTC
CASSHDLRTGAGYTF
>TRBD1|TRBJ1-4|TRBV28|.
TGTGCCAGCAGTTCCCCGGGGACAGGGAATGAAAAACTGTTTTTT
CASSSPGTGNEKLFF
>TRBD1|TRBJ2-1|TRBV2|.
TGTGCCAGCAGCAACCAACCTGGGACAGGGTTCTACGGGCAGTTCTTC
CASSNQPGTGFYGQFF
>.|TRBJ1-1|TRBV20-1|.
TGCAGTGCTACCGGGAACACTGAAGCTTTCTTT
CSATGNTEAFF
>.|TRBJ1-5|TRBV29-1|.
TGCAGCGCTTCTGACAATTATAGCAATCAGCCCCAGCATTTT
CSASDNYSNQPQHF
>.|TRBJ1-1|TRBV7-2|.
TGTGCCAGCAGCTTCACGAACAGGGTAGGTGACACTGAAGCTTTCTTT
CASSFTNRVGDTEAFF
>TRBD1|TRBJ1-1|TRBV2|.
TGTGCCAGCAGTCCCGGGACAGGCTACACTGAAGCTTTCTTT
CASSPGTGYTEAFF
>TRBD1|TRBJ1-4|TRBV7-3|.
TGTGCCAGCAGCTTAACGCCGGGACAGACTAATGAAAAACTGTTTTTT
CASSLTPGQTNEKLFF
>.|TRBJ2-2|TRBV5-1|.
TGCGCCAGCAGCTTGGCCGCGGGTGGGACCGGGGAGCTGTTTTTT
CASSLAAGGTGELFF
>.|TRBJ2-3|TRBV6-6|.
TGTGCCAGCAGGCTGACACAAGCAGATACGCAGTATTTT
CASRLTQADTQYF
>TRBD1|TRBJ2-1|TRBV19|once
TGTGCCAGTAGTATTCGACAGGGGGCGGATAATGAGCAGTTCTTC
CASSIRQGADNEQFF
>TRBD1|TRBJ2-5|TRBV29-1|.
TGCAGCGCGGTGGGGACAGGGGGCCACCAAGAGACCCAGTACTTC
CSAVGTGGHQETQYF
>.|TRBJ2-1|TRBV7-3|.
TGTGCCAGCAGCCCATCAGGGGTGGACTCAAGCCAGTTCTTC
CASSPSGVDSSQFF
>TRBD1|TRBJ1-2|TRBV11-2|.
TGTGCCAGCAGCTCCTACCCGGACAGGGCCAGCTTCATCCGATATGGCTACACCTTC
CASSSYPDRASFIRYGYTF
>TRBD1|TRBJ2-7|TRBV15|.
TGTGCCACCAGCAGCGGAAGGGACAGACGCTACGAGCAGTACTTC
CATSSGRDRRYEQYF
>.|TRBJ2-2|TRBV12-3/TRBV12-4|.
TGTGCCAGCAGTTTCGCCGGGGAGCTGTTTTTT
CASSFAGELFF
>.|TRBJ2-1|TRBV5-1|.
TGCGCCAGCAGCTTGGCCGCGGGACAGACCAATGAGCAGTTCTTC
CASSLAAGQTNEQFF
>TRBD2|TRBJ2-3|TRBV5-1|.
TGCGCCAGCAGCTTGGTCTCTAGCGGTAGCACAGATACGCAGTATTTT
CASSLVSSGSTDTQYF
>TRBD1|TRBJ2-5|TRBV5-1|many
TGCGCCAGCAGCTTGGCCGTGGCAGGGGGCGCCGAGACCCAGTACTTC
CASSLAVAGGAETQYF
>TRBD1|TRBJ2-2|TRBV5-4|.
TGTGCCAGCAGCTTAGGGACAGAAAACACCGGGGAGCTGTTTTTT
CASSLGTENTGELFF
>TRBD2|TRBJ2-1|TRBV27|.
TGTGCCAGCAGTCCGTTACTAGCGGGAGGGCCTTCCAACAATGAGCAGTTCTTC
CASSPLLAGGPSNNEQFF
>.|TRBJ1-1|TRBV5-1|.
TGCGCCAGCAGCTTGGACAGGGCGGGCACTGAAGCTTTCTTT
CASSLDRAGTEAFF
>.|TRBJ1-1|TRBV10-3|.
TGTGCCATCAGAGACCTACGGAGGGGAATGAACACTGAAGCTTTCTTT
CAIRDLRRGMNTEAFF
>.|TRBJ2-7|TRBV5-1|.
TGCGCCAGCAGCTATCGGGGGGCAGGCGAACCTTCCCGCTCCTACGAGCAGTACTTC
CASSYRGAGEPSRSYEQYF
>.|TRBJ1-4|TRBV4-1|.
TGCGCCAGCAGCCAAGATCGTGGGGGCAGTAATGAAAAACTGTTTTTT
CASSQDRGGSNEKLFF
>.|TRBJ2-7|TRBV5-1|.
TGCGCCAGCAGCCTTACATCCTACGAGCAGTACTTC
CASSLTSYEQYF
>.|TRBJ1-2|TRBV30|.
TGTGCCTGGAGTGTACTCTCGAGTGGCTACACCTTC
CAWSVLSSGYTF
>.|TRBJ1-3|TRBV21-1|.
TGTGCCAGCAGAGGAGGACAGACGGCCGGAAACACCATATATTTT
CASRGGQTAGNTIYF
>TRBD2|TRBJ2-7|TRBV6-2/TRBV6-3|.
TGTGCCAGCAGTTACTCGAGTAGCGGGACTCGCTCCTACGAGCAGTACTTC
CASSYSSSGTRSYEQYF
>TRBD2|TRBJ2-5|TRBV28|.
TGTGCCAGCAGGCTAGCGGGAGTGAAAGAGACCCAGTACTTC
CASRLAGVKETQYF
>TRBD2|TRBJ2-3|TRBV7-8|.
TGTGCCAGCAGTCTTAGCGGGAGGGCCTTGGATACGCAGTATTTT
CASSLSGRALDTQYF
>TRBD1|TRBJ2-5|TRBV7-8|.
TGTGCCAGCAGCTTTCTGGCAGGGGGTACTCAGACCCAGTACTTC
CASSFLAGGTQTQYF
>TRBD1|TRBJ2-7|TRBV6-2/TRBV6-3|.
TGTGCCAGCAGTTCCCGGACAGGGGGCACTTACGAGCAGTACTTC
CASSSRTGGTYEQYF
>TRBD2|TRBJ2-7|TRBV28|once
TGTGCCAGCAGTTTATATGGTGGTAGCGGGAGAATCGGGTCCTACGAGCAGTACTTC
CASSLYGGSGRIGSYEQYF
>.|TRBJ2-2|TRBV29-1|.
TGCAGCGTTGAAGTAAGTGACAGACAGAACACCGGGGAGCTGTTTTTT
CSVEVSDRQNTGELFF
>.|TRBJ1-3|TRBV3-1/TRBV3-2|.
TGTGCCAGCAGCGAGTGGAGCTCTGGAAACACCATATATTTT
CASSEWSSGNTIYF
>TRBD2|TRBJ2-7|TRBV4-1|.
TGCGCCAGCAGCCAAGATCGGACTAGAACCCTCTACGAGCAGTACTTC
CASSQDRTRTLYEQYF
>.|TRBJ1-5|TRBV5-6|.
TGTGCCAGCAGCTTTTTGGGGGAGGGCAATCAGCCCCAGCATTTT
CASSFLGEGNQPQHF